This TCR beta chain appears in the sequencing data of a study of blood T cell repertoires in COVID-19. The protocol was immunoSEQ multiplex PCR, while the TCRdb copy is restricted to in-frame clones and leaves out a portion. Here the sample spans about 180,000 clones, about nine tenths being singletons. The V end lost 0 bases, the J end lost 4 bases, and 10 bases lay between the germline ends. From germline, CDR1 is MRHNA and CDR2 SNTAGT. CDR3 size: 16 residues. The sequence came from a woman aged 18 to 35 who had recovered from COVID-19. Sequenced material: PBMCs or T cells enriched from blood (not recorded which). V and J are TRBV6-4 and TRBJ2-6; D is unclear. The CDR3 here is CASSDSNLSGANVLTF. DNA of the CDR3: TGTGCCAGCAGTGACTCTAATCTCTCGGGGGCCAACGTCCTGACTTTC.